One sample yielded the 27 T cell receptor beta chains listed below, sequenced in a study of T cell responses to AZD1222 COVID-19 vaccine. Profiling relied on immunoSEQ multiplex PCR, and the TCRdb table lists in-frame clones only, not all of them. The sample holds 60,000 to 70,000 clones, roughly 80% seen once. Sequencing used peripheral blood, obtained on day 0 of AZD1222 vaccination. The source is an adult in good health.

The chain links TRBV28 to TRBJ2-7; 10 bases agree with TRBD1. The V and J ends lost 6 bases and 2 bases, in that order; junction bases with no gene match: 7. The CDR3 loop spans 15 amino acids. Germline V gene lookup returns CDR1 MDHEN and CDR2 SYDVKM. The CDR3 protein is CASSRGQGPPYEQYF. The CDR3 nucleotides are TGTGCCAGCAGCAGGGGACAGGGGCCACCCTACGAGCAGTACTTC.

The V call is TRBV29-1, the J call TRBJ2-7; TRBD1 agrees at 7 bases. CDR3 length: 14 residues. The germline V gene has CDR1 SQVTM and CDR2 ANQGSEA. V trimming: 8 bases; J trimming: 7 bases; junction bases outside the gene matches: 17. In nucleotides, the CDR3 is TGCAGCACCTGGGACAGTTCTACGCATGGAGAGCAGTACTTC. It is translated as CSTWDSSTHGEQYF.

The genes are TRBV2 and TRBJ1-6; D possibly corresponds to TRBD1 (5 bases). Germline CDR1 and CDR2: SNHLY and FYNNEI. The CDR3 has 15 residues. V was trimmed by 6 bases and J by 9 bases, leaving 18 bases between them. The chain's CDR3 is CASSPGATGGSPLHF. The DNA of the CDR3 is TGTGCCAGCAGCCCTGGAGCTACAGGAGGTTCACCCCTCCACTTT.

The chain joins TRBV7-2 to TRBJ1-2; D call uncertain. Trimming pared 5 bases from V and 0 bases from J, leaving 7 bases between. Germline lookup yields CDR1 SGHTA and CDR2 FQGNSA. This CDR3 is 13 amino acids long. In nucleotides, the CDR3 is TGTGCCAGCAGCGCCAGCCCTAACTATGGCTACACCTTC. It specifies CASSASPNYGYTF.

Only a few counts were recorded for this clone. The chain links TRBV28 to TRBJ1-1, with 8 bases that match TRBD1. V was clipped by 6 bases and J by 8 bases; unmatched bases: 8. The CDR3 is 13 residues long. In germline, CDR1 is MDHEN, CDR2 SYDVKM. CDR3 residues: CASRTGQGREAFF. CDR3 DNA sequence: TGTGCCAGCAGGACTGGACAGGGAAGGGAAGCTTTCTTT.

The chain is built from TRBV7-9 and TRBJ1-4; the D gene is possibly TRBD1 (6 bases). The germline gives CDR1 SEHNR, CDR2 FQNEAQ (reference sequence). This CDR3 region has 14 residues. The V end lost 3 bases, the J end lost 7 bases, and 12 bases lay between the germline ends. CDR3 nucleotide sequence: TGTGCCAGCAGCTTGGGGGGCTGGGGTGAAAAACTGTTTTTT. Translating it yields CASSLGGWGEKLFF.

The chain has TRBV7-9 and TRBJ2-3, with 7 nucleotides matching TRBD1. V lost 5 bases, J lost 2 bases, and 7 bases stayed unmatched. The length of the CDR3 is 15 residues. Germline values: CDR1 SEHNR, CDR2 FQNEAQ (reference sequence). The CDR3 loop is CASSDGDRITDTQYF. The CDR3 DNA reads TGTGCCAGCAGCGACGGGGACAGAATCACAGATACGCAGTATTTT.

V usage is TRBV9 and J usage is TRBJ1-1; D is unclear. The CDR3 has 14 amino acids. Germline-derived CDR1 and CDR2 are SGDLS and YYNGEE. Trimming removed 0 bases from V and 4 bases from J, with 10 bases in between. The CDR3 DNA sequence: TGTGCCAGCAGCGTAGGGGGTTGGGGCACTGAAGCTTTCTTT. The encoded protein is CASSVGGWGTEAFF.

The chain is built from TRBV7-3 and TRBJ2-2, with D unresolved. Germline V CDR1 and CDR2: SGHTA, FQGTGA. V shed 5 bases and J shed 6 bases, with 19 bases lying between them. The CDR3 has 16 residues. CDR3 sequence: CASSPRDGDRAGELFF. CDR3 in DNA: TGTGCCAGCAGCCCCCGTGATGGGGATAGGGCCGGGGAGCTGTTTTTT.

The genes are TRBV27 and TRBJ1-2, with 10 nucleotides matching TRBD1. Germline V CDR1 and CDR2: MNHEY, SMNVEV (reference sequence). CDR3 size: 15 residues. With 8 bases clipped from V and 4 bases from J, the junction kept 10 bases outside the gene matches. This CDR3 is CASGSPGQGTYGYTF. The CDR3 region has the DNA TGTGCCAGCGGCAGCCCGGGACAGGGGACCTATGGCTACACCTTC.

The chain combines TRBV9 with TRBJ2-1; 8 nucleotides agree with TRBD2. J was trimmed by 1 base and V by 6 bases; bases with no gene match: 12. The CDR3 is made up of 17 amino acids. Germline V gene data show CDR1 as SGDLS and CDR2 as YYNGEE. CDR3 loop: CASTSESGGGSYNEQFF. The CDR3 DNA sequence: TGTGCCAGCACCTCCGAGTCCGGGGGGGGGTCCTACAATGAGCAGTTCTTC.

This clone was seen just once. The chain uses TRBV9 and TRBJ1-2; TRBD1 agrees at 8 bases. This CDR3 region has 17 residues. The V and J ends lost 4 bases and 0 bases, in that order; junction bases with no gene match: 11. CDR1 is SGDLS and CDR2 is YYNGEE in the germline V gene. The DNA of the CDR3 is TGTGCCAGCAGCCCGAGCGACAGGGGCTTCGCTAACTATGGCTACACCTTC. It codes for CASSPSDRGFANYGYTF.

The gene calls are TRBV12-2 and TRBJ1-2; the DNA was not compared with TRBD1, the D call given in the table. TRBV12-2 is noted as a pseudogene. The CDR3 has 15 amino acids. The chain's CDR3 is CASRRTGGAVDGYTF. The CDR3 bases are TGTGCAAGTCGCAGGACAGGGGGCGCAGTAGATGGCTACACCTTC.

The V and J genes are TRBV12-3 or TRBV12-4 and TRBJ2-2; D remains ambiguous. The germline V and J ends were trimmed by 5 bases and 13 bases, with 11 bases remaining between them. The CDR3 sequence is 11 residues long. The CDR3 region has the DNA TGTGCCAGCAGTGAGCCTCCGACGCTGTTTTTT. Its protein product is CASSEPPTLFF.

This clone was observed a handful of times. The rearrangement uses TRBV11-2 and TRBJ1-6; 7 bases align to TRBD1. CDR3 length: 15 residues. Germline lookup yields CDR1 SGHAT and CDR2 FQNNGV. The junction had 2 bases not matched to a gene; V was cut back by 0 bases and J by 6 bases. The DNA of the CDR3 is TGTGCCAGCAGCTTAGAGGGACAGACTAATTCACCCCTCCACTTT. Translating gives CASSLEGQTNSPLHF.

The CDR3 DNA reads TGTGCCAGCAGCCCCGGACTAACCGGGGAGCTGTTTTTT. The encoded protein is CASSPGLTGELFF. The chain uses TRBV7-9 and TRBJ2-2; a weak D match, TRBD2 (6 bases). The length of the CDR3 is 13 residues. Germline V CDR1 and CDR2: SEHNR, FQNEAQ (reference sequence). Trimming stripped 5 bases from V and 5 bases from J, with 9 bases between.

The chain joins TRBV19 to TRBJ2-4; TRBD2 might be the D (6 bases). This CDR3 is built from 14 residues. V lost 5 bases and J lost 4, with 12 bases in between. CDR1 and CDR2 from the germline V gene are LNHDA and SQIVND (reference sequence). CDR3 sequence reads: CASSSGTYKNIQYF. For the CDR3, the DNA is TGTGCCAGTAGTTCGGGGACTTATAAAAACATTCAGTACTTC.

V usage is TRBV5-1 and J usage is TRBJ1-1; 8 positions match TRBD1. The ends lost 3 bases at V and 4 bases at J; junction bases unmatched: 5. CDR1 is SGHRS, CDR2 YFSETQ, per germline. The length of the CDR3 is 14 residues. The CDR3 DNA sequence: TGCGCCAGCAGCTCTACAGGGGGGAGCACTGAAGCTTTCTTT. Translating it yields CASSSTGGSTEAFF.

This clone was seen once. This chain uses TRBV4-1 with TRBJ1-2, with D hard to call. Per the germline V gene, CDR1 is MGHRA and CDR2 is YSYEKL. This CDR3 contains 14 residues. Trimming took 0 bases from V and 7 from J, leaving 12 bases between them. CDR3: CASSQEKGVGGYTF. DNA for the CDR3: TGCGCCAGCAGCCAAGAAAAGGGTGTAGGTGGCTACACCTTC.

This clone was observed a handful of times. This chain joins TRBV3-1 (or the pseudogene TRBV3-2) and TRBJ2-3, with 8 bases lining up with TRBD2. Germline CDR1 is LGHDT and CDR2 is YNNKEL (reference sequence). The CDR3 runs 20 residues. Trimming at V came to 4 bases and at J to 1 base, leaving 19 bases not matched to a gene. The CDR3 bases are TGTGCCAGCAGCCCTGGTGACGGGTTAGCGGGGATCGTTGGCACAGATACGCAGTATTTT. It translates to CASSPGDGLAGIVGTDTQYF.

This clone was observed once. This sequence joins TRBV27 and TRBJ1-2; maybe TRBD1 (6 bases). The CDR3 runs 14 residues. With 5 bases removed from V and 4 bases from J, the gap between germline ends came to 14 bases. Germline assignment: CDR1 MNHEY and CDR2 SMNVEV (reference sequence). The CDR3 DNA is TGTGCCAGCAGTGCGGACAGTTCATCCTATGGCTACACCTTC. Its translation: CASSADSSSYGYTF.

The gene calls are TRBV7-9 and TRBJ1-2; 9 nucleotides align to TRBD1. The germline V gene encodes CDR1 SEHNR and CDR2 FQNEAQ (reference sequence). J lost 7 bases, V lost 0 bases, and 12 bases had no gene match. This CDR3 region has 17 residues. CDR3 sequence (DNA): TGTGCCAGCAGCTTAGCCCAAACAAGGAACAGGGGGCTTGGCTACACCTTC. Translating it yields CASSLAQTRNRGLGYTF.

The CDR3 is CASSLELVRSTEAFF. CDR3 nucleotide sequence: TGTGCCAGCAGCTTAGAGCTGGTCCGTAGCACTGAAGCTTTCTTT. The chain is built from TRBV7-2 and TRBJ1-1; no clear D gene. V shed 1 base and J shed 4 bases, with 13 bases lying between them. Germline V gene sequence: CDR1 SGHTA, CDR2 FQGNSA. This CDR3 spans 15 amino acids.

The V and J genes are TRBV5-4 and TRBJ2-2; D is uncertain. The germline V gene encodes CDR1 SGHNT and CDR2 YYREEE (reference sequence). The V and J ends lost 2 bases and 2 bases respectively, with 10 bases between them. The CDR3 consists of 15 residues. The CDR3 reads CASSFHGINTGELFF. CDR3 nucleotide sequence: TGTGCCAGCAGCTTTCACGGAATTAACACCGGGGAGCTGTTTTTT.

This clone was seen only a few times. Additional DNA sequences in this sample encode the identical CDR3. The rearrangement joins TRBV29-1 to TRBJ2-5, with a possible D match to TRBD1 (6 bases). The V end was cut by 4 bases, the J end by 2 bases, with 8 bases between. Germline CDR1 and CDR2: SQVTM and ANQGSEA. This CDR3 spans 12 amino acids. The CDR3 region has the DNA TGCAGCGTTGCGAGGGGGCAAGAGACCCAGTACTTC. This encodes CSVARGQETQYF.

J is TRBJ2-3 and V is TRBV7-9, with 8 positions matching TRBD2. The trim removed 5 bases at V and 3 bases at J, leaving 4 bases unmatched. Per germline, CDR1 SEHNR and CDR2 FQNEAQ (reference sequence). CDR3 length: 14 residues. CDR3 in amino acids: CASSPSGGTDTQYF. CDR3 DNA: TGTGCCAGCAGCCCGAGCGGGGGAACAGATACGCAGTATTTT.

The CDR3 here is CASSEAGGSYNEQFF. Here the CDR3 DNA reads TGTGCCAGCAGTGAGGCGGGGGGTTCCTACAATGAGCAGTTCTTC. The V and J genes are TRBV6-4 and TRBJ2-1, with 8 bases matching TRBD2. This CDR3 has 15 amino acids. The junction had 2 bases not matched to a gene; V was cut back by 3 bases and J by 1 base. Per germline, CDR1 MRHNA and CDR2 SNTAGT.